These T cell receptor beta chains were read from a single sample in a study of T-cell memory formation after mild COVID-19. MiXCR, run by TCRdb on the 5' RACE reads, gives a single entry per CDR3 protein. The table includes about 130,000 distinct CDR3 sequences, 16% detected once. Material for sequencing was PBMCs or a T cell subset sorted from them (not recorded which). The receptor set was obtained from an adult woman who had mild COVID-19 (a few samples of this study predate the infection). Cell type and time point are not known. Both conserved end residues are part of each CDR3. D genes are given only for firm matches. Clone size is stated in some rows and not others, as once, few, many or a class when expanded.

clone_size j_call d_call v_call cdr3_length cdr3_nt cdr3_aa
few TRBJ2-2 TRBD1 TRBV5-4 13 TGTGCCAGCAGTTCACAGGGGACCGGGGAGCTGTTTTTT CASSSQGTGELFF
. TRBJ2-1 . TRBV6-6 16 TGTGCCAGCAGTCTGTCTCGGGAGAGCTCCTACAATGAGCAGTTCTTC CASSLSRESSYNEQFF
once TRBJ1-2 . TRBV12-3/TRBV12-4 15 TGTGCCAGCAGTTTCGCCGGGACCAGCCGCGGTGGCTACACCTTC CASSFAGTSRGGYTF
few TRBJ1-1 TRBD1 TRBV27 14 TGTGCCAGCAGTTTCACAGGGGGTCGCACTGAAGCTTTCTTT CASSFTGGRTEAFF
. TRBJ2-7 . TRBV11-2 16 TGTGCCAGCAGCCCCAAAGTGAGGGATAGCTCCTACGAGCAGTACTTC CASSPKVRDSSYEQYF
. TRBJ1-1 . TRBV4-1 13 TGCGCCAGCACTTCAGGGCAGAACACTGAAGCTTTCTTT CASTSGQNTEAFF
. TRBJ2-7 . TRBV4-3 14 TGCGCCAGCAGCCAACTACTAGGGGGGTACGAGCAGTACTTC CASSQLLGGYEQYF
few TRBJ1-5 . TRBV20-1 14 TGCAGTGCTAGAGATAGCCAGTCCCCGGAGCCCCAGCATTTT CSARDSQSPEPQHF
. TRBJ2-2 TRBD1 TRBV27 14 TGTGCCGTCCGGGACAGGGGTTACACCGGGGAGCTGTTTTTT CAVRDRGYTGELFF
. TRBJ2-3 TRBD2 TRBV7-3 16 TGTGCCAGCAGCAAATCTCGGGGGGGCAACACAGATACGCAGTATTTT CASSKSRGGNTDTQYF
. TRBJ1-2 TRBD1 TRBV6-5 16 TGTGCCAGCAGTCCTCAGGCCGGGGACAGGGTATATGGCTACACCTTC CASSPQAGDRVYGYTF
. TRBJ2-1 . TRBV12-3/TRBV12-4 12 TGTGCCAGCCGTCAAGGTTCAGATGAGCAGTTCTTC CASRQGSDEQFF